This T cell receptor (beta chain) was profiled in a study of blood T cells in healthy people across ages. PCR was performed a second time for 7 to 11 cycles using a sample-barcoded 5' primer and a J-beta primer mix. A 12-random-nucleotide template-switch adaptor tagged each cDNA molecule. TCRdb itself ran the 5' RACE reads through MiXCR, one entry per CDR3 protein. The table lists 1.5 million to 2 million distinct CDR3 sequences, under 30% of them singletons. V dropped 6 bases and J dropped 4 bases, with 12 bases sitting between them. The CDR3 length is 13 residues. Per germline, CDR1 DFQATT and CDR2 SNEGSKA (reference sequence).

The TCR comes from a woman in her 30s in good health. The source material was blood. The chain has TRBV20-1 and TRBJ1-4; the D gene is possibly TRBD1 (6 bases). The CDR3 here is CSANGQFNEKLFF. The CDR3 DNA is TGCAGTGCGAACGGACAGTTTAATGAAAAACTGTTTTTT.